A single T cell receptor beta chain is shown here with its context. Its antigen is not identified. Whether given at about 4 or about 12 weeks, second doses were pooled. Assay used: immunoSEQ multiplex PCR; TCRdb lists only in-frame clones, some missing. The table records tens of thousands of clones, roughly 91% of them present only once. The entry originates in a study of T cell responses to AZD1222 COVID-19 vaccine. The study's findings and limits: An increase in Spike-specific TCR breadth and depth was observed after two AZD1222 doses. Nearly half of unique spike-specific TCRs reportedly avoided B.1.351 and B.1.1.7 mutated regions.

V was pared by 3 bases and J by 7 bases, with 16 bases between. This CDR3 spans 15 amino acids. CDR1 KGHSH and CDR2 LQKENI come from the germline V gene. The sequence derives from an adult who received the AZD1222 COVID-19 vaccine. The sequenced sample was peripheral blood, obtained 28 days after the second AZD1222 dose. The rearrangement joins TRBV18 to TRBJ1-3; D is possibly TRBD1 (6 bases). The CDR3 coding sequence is TGTGCCAGCTCACCCCGGACAGAGCCAGGGAACACCATATATTTT. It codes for CASSPRTEPGNTIYF.